Following are 6 T cell receptor beta chains from one sample sequenced in a study of T cell changes during pregnancy in multiple sclerosis. Clones were sequenced by immunoSEQ multiplex PCR, and TCRdb holds only the in-frame ones, with some missing. The sample lists approximately 38,000 clones, approximately 94% occurring once. The starting material was peripheral blood, obtained in the third trimester of pregnancy. These receptors all come from a female donor with multiple sclerosis, enrolled in a pregnancy study.

The chain recombines TRBV6-1 with TRBJ2-7, with TRBD2 matching over 10 bases. CDR3 length: 17 residues. V gave up 2 bases and J gave up 2 bases; unmatched junction bases: 9. CDR1 MNHNS and CDR2 SASEGT come from the germline V gene. CDR3 region: CASSEPGAGGGPYEQYF. CDR3 DNA sequence: TGTGCCAGCAGTGAACCGGGAGCGGGGGGGGGCCCCTACGAGCAGTACTTC.

The chain is built from TRBV25-1 and TRBJ1-2, with D hard to call. Trimming pared 4 bases from V and 3 bases from J, leaving 9 bases between. Looked up from germline, CDR1 is MGHDK and CDR2 is SYGVNS. The CDR3 loop spans 13 amino acids. For the CDR3, the DNA is TGTGCCAGCAGTGTTTCTGCGGACTATGGCTACACCTTC. It specifies CASSVSADYGYTF.

The chain uses TRBV5-6 and TRBJ2-3; D is uncertain. CDR1 and CDR2 (germline): SGHDT, YYEEEE. CDR3 length: 15 amino acids. V dropped 1 base and J dropped 1 base, with 10 bases sitting between them. The CDR3 protein is CASSLSALGTDTQYF. For the CDR3, the DNA is TGTGCCAGCAGCTTGAGTGCGCTGGGCACAGATACGCAGTATTTT.

The CDR3 DNA sequence: TGTGCCAGCAGCTTAAGTCCTAGTAGAACAGATACGCAGTATTTT. Translated: CASSLSPSRTDTQYF. The J gene is TRBJ2-3, the V gene TRBV7-3; D call uncertain. CDR1 SGHTA and CDR2 FQGTGA come from the germline V gene. The V and J ends lost 1 base and 3 bases respectively, with 11 bases between them. This CDR3 is 15 amino acids long.

The chain couples TRBV7-9 to TRBJ2-3, with D possibly TRBD2 on 5 matching bases. V gave up 2 bases and J gave up 0 bases, with 9 bases separating them. The CDR3 length is 15 residues. The germline gives CDR1 SEHNR, CDR2 FQNEAQ (reference sequence). The CDR3 DNA reads as TGTGCCAGCAGCTTACGGCCGGGAAGCACAGATACGCAGTATTTT. Translation gives CASSLRPGSTDTQYF. The full variable domain, with the rest looked up from reference TRBV7-9 and TRBJ2-3, is DTGVSQNPRHKITKRGQNVTFRCDPISEHNRLYWYRQTLGQGPEFLTYFQNEAQLEKSRLLSDRFSAERPKGSFSTLEIQRTEQGDSAMYLCASSLRPGSTDTQYFGPGTRLTVL.

The rearrangement links TRBV7-2 to TRBJ1-3, with D perhaps TRBD1 (5 bases). This CDR3 contains 14 residues. Trimming removed 3 bases from V and 4 bases from J, with 10 bases in between. CDR1 is SGHTA and CDR2 is FQGNSA in the germline V gene. Here the CDR3 reads CASSFHRQGNTIYF. For the CDR3, the DNA is TGTGCCAGCAGCTTCCACCGACAGGGAAACACCATATATTTT. Drawing the rest from reference TRBV7-2 and TRBJ1-3, the complete variable domain is GAGVSQSPSNKVTEKGKDVELRCDPISGHTALYWYRQSLGQGLEFLIYFQGNSAPDKSGLPSDRFSAERTGGSVSTLTIQRTQQEDSAVYLCASSFHRQGNTIYFGEGSWLTVV.